The following is a TCR beta chain sequence with its context. Per the germline V gene, CDR1 is MGHRA and CDR2 is YSYEKL. The V end was cut by 0 bases, the J end by 5 bases, with 8 bases between. The CDR3 extends over 14 amino acids. The data derive from a study of immune evolution from preneoplasia to lung adenocarcinoma. The method was immunoSEQ multiplex PCR; TCRdb's version includes in-frame clones alone and lacks a portion of them. The table shows more than 12,000 clones, with roughly 77% occurring only once. Sequencing was performed on FFPE minimally invasive lung adenocarcinoma tissue. The source of this sequence is a person aged 55-80 years with lung adenocarcinoma. The gene calls are TRBV4-1 and TRBJ2-1; D is uncertain. CDR3 nucleotides: TGCGCCAGCAGCCAAGACCTCTTGGACAATGAGCAGTTCTTC. Its translation is CASSQDLLDNEQFF.